This entry lists 5 T cell receptor beta chains sequenced from one sample in a study of blood T cell repertoires in COVID-19. Only in-frame clones appear in the TCRdb table, and some are missing; sequencing was by immunoSEQ multiplex PCR. The data show 150,000 to 200,000 clones, 60% to 85% seen once. Source material: peripheral blood. The receptors shown here come from a woman between 45 and 60 years old with active or convalescent COVID-19.

This chain uses TRBV15 with TRBJ2-5, with D perhaps TRBD1 (5 bases). Trimming removed 1 base from V and 3 bases from J, with 9 bases in between. The CDR3 is 14 amino acids. The germline V gene encodes CDR1 LNHNV and CDR2 YYDKDF (reference sequence). For the CDR3, the DNA is TGTGCCACCAGCAGAGGGGGCCGGGAAGAGACCCAGTACTTC. Protein product: CATSRGGREETQYF.

This CDR3 is CASSLVGSSGGLQETQYF. The CDR3 nucleotides read TGTGCCAGCAGCTTAGTAGGTTCTAGCGGGGGGCTCCAAGAGACCCAGTACTTC. The rearrangement joins TRBV11-2 to TRBJ2-5; TRBD2 aligns across 11 bases. The J segment lost 1 base and the V segment lost 1 base, leaving 8 bases of the junction unmatched. The CDR3 contains 18 residues. Germline loops: CDR1 SGHAT, CDR2 FQNNGV.

This sequence joins TRBV18 and TRBJ2-1, with 7 bases lining up with TRBD1. Germline values: CDR1 KGHSH, CDR2 LQKENI. V was clipped by 3 bases and J by 7 bases; unmatched bases: 12. CDR3 size: 16 residues. The CDR3 DNA is TGTGCCAGCTCACCCTTGACAGGGAGTGTAGCAAATGAGCAGTTCTTC. It codes for CASSPLTGSVANEQFF.

V gene TRBV7-8 combines with J gene TRBJ2-2, with 9 bases matching TRBD1. The CDR3 is 14 residues long. J lost 5 bases, V lost 10 bases, and 8 bases had no gene match. Germline CDR1 and CDR2: SGHVS and FQNEAQ. The CDR3 loop is CAKGGTGRTGELFF. In DNA, the CDR3 is TGTGCCAAAGGGGGGACAGGGAGGACCGGGGAGCTGTTTTTT.

The CDR3 sequence: CASSHGLAATDTQYF. Here the CDR3 DNA reads TGTGCCAGCAGCCACGGACTAGCGGCCACAGATACGCAGTATTTT. The rearrangement links TRBV13 to TRBJ2-3; 10 bases map to TRBD2. The J segment lost 2 bases and the V segment lost 5 bases, leaving 4 bases of the junction unmatched. This CDR3 contains 15 residues. Per germline, CDR1 PRHDT and CDR2 FYEKMQ (reference sequence).